This TCR beta chain is from a study of T cells in Graves' hyperthyroidism and ophthalmopathy (dated by TCRdb to about 2019). With regard to the full study: Peripheral blood was sampled at the time of initial diagnosis, prior to any treatment. To identify TCR V-J signatures that set the groups apart, the researchers used a discovery cohort of 100 patients, made up of under 50 with Graves' ophthalmopathy and about 60 with stable Graves' hyperthyroidism. An independent validation cohort of about 20 hyperthyroidism patients and more than 15 patients who later progressed to ophthalmopathy tested prospective prediction of ophthalmopathy. The 100 discovery patients were randomly split 7:3 into training and test sets. Thyroid tissue and blood T-cell repertoires from six Graves' hyperthyroidism patients were also compared in the study. After blood sampling, hyperthyroidism patients were treated with methimazole at a starting dose of 30 mg daily, and ophthalmopathy patients were treated with high-dose intravenous methylprednisolone. The paper reports TCR Vbeta CDR3 sequencing of approximately 130 peripheral blood samples: over 40 ophthalmopathy, 70 to 85 hyperthyroidism and 17 progressor patients.

Broad study findings and their caveats: Sample size was not statistically predetermined, and investigators were not blinded to group allocation. Most expanded thyroid clonotypes (frequency above 0.001) were also found in blood, which suggests that blood repertoires may mirror thyroid immune responses. During validation, the model predicted progression to ophthalmopathy a median of approximately 6.5 months ahead of onset, with almost 71% sensitivity and 72% to 80% specificity. Ophthalmopathy was separated from stable hyperthyroidism by a 13 V-J signature model, with around 88% sensitivity and 81% to 83% specificity obtained in cross-validation and 80%/75% obtained in testing.

Graves' hyperthyroidism was defined as stable when no progression to ophthalmopathy occurred over 18 months of follow-up. Hyperthyroidism patients were newly diagnosed, had a disease duration of under 2 months, and were aged 18 to 65 years. Exclusion was applied to patients with uncontrolled infections, other autoimmune diseases, pregnancy or lactation. Diagnoses were based on clinical symptoms, serum thyroxine and TRAb, thyroid ultrasound and orbital computed tomography. Ficoll-Paque density gradient centrifugation was used to isolate PBMCs from around 10 ml of fresh peripheral blood. Trizol reagent was used to extract total RNA, and RNA quality was then checked on an Agilent 2100 Bioanalyzer. Amplification of TCR beta CDR3 regions was carried out from RNA transcripts. The first round of RT-PCR for the TCR CDR3 was performed with the HTBI primer set and the Qiagen OneStep RT-PCR kit. The libraries were constructed in a second round of multiplex PCR and then size-selected and purified. Libraries were sequenced paired-end with 100 bp reads on an Illumina HiSeq2000. In the source study's methods: SOAPnuke was used to process the raw data, removing reads that contained adapters or uncalled bases, had a mean Phred below 15, or lacked an exact match to the constant primer or identifier. High-quality paired reads were merged with COPE v1.2.5, and unique nucleotide sequences were defined as clonotypes. MiTCR v1.1 was used to align clonotypes to the IMGT TRBV, TRBD and TRBJ reference segments. The analysis included only V-J combinations with a frequency above 0.0001, which together covered over 98% of the repertoires. The TCS score was defined as the ratio of F50 (clonal expansion) to E x V (chaos), calculated using BLOSUM62-based TCRdist between CDR3 peptides within each V-J. Welch's t-statistics and random forest reduced several hundred V-J features to roughly 13, which were used in a naive Bayes classifier (R e1071). TCRdb handled the public reads itself, with Q25 trimming in fastp and clone calling in MiXCR, and kept productive beta chains. Duplicate CDR3 protein sequences are folded into a single record with the most common DNA and genes. Clone size and V and J calls follow TCRdb, not the original study. The sample table shows around 180,000 distinct CDR3 sequences, and 15% to 20% are seen once. Roughly 28% of the sample is held by the ten biggest clonotypes.

V is cut back by 7 bases and J by 4 bases, with 4 bases in the junction unmatched. Per the germline V gene, MNHNS is the CDR1 and SASEGT is the CDR2. The CDR3 sequence holds 13 residues, the cysteine and phenylalanine included. Of all the DNA, just the CDR3 is kept, 39 bases in frame from base 1. This clonotype was seen many times. Its antigen target is currently unknown. Base-call qualities are not available, and no considerably larger clone is one nucleotide away. The sequenced sample was blood. This TCR derives from a woman aged 45-65 years with Graves' hyperthyroidism. Recombination connected TRBV6-1 to TRBJ1-2, with TRBD1 matching 9 junction bases. The CDR3 has the sequence CASTKTGGYGYTF. The nucleotide sequence is TGTGCCAGCACCAAGACAGGGGGCTATGGCTACACCTTC.